These 29 T cell receptor beta chains originate from one sample sequenced in a study of CD8+CD57+ T cells in acquired aplastic anemia. Patients included in sequencing had previously demonstrated CD8+CD57+ cell expansion by flow cytometry. The template used for profiling TCR beta VDJ and CDR3 was genomic DNA. A single record per CDR3 protein comes from TCRdb applying MiXCR to the reads. The table lists some 200,000 distinct CDR3 sequences, roughly 50% of them singletons. Source material: sorted CD4+, CD8+, or CD8+CD57+ T cells (not recorded which) from PBMCs. The receptors were sampled from a human donor with aplastic anemia.

This clonotype was detected many times. This sequence joins TRBV4-1 and TRBJ2-7; no clear D gene. Germline loops: CDR1 MGHRA, CDR2 YSYEKL. The CDR3 loop spans 12 amino acids. Trimming stripped 0 bases from V and 8 bases from J, with 8 bases between. Here the CDR3 DNA reads TGCGCCAGCAGCCAAGATAGGGCTAAGCAGTACTTC. Translated: CASSQDRAKQYF.

On this clonotype itself: The junction departs from the called germline gene at one end, perhaps through a read error. The J gene is TRBJ2-3, the V gene TRBV10-3, with a weak D call TRBD2 (5 bases). CDR3 length equals 16 residues. The germline V gene encodes CDR1 ENHRY and CDR2 SYGVKD. CDR3 loop: CAISDPAGVWGDAQYF. DNA of the CDR3: TGTGCCATCAGTGACCCGGCCGGGGTATGGGGAGATGCGCAGTATTTT.

This clonotype appeared a few times. This rearrangement joins TRBV18 to TRBJ2-7; D might be TRBD1 or TRBD2, each matching 5 bases. Germline CDR1 reads KGHSH; CDR2 reads LQKENI. V was cut by 3 bases and J by 0 bases, with 15 bases left in between. The length of the CDR3 is 16 residues. CDR3: CASSPRLPGSSYEQYF. The CDR3 region has the DNA TGTGCCAGCTCACCCCGCCTGCCAGGGAGCTCCTACGAGCAGTACTTC. Full variable domain (missing parts from reference TRBV18 and TRBJ2-7): NAGVMQNPRHLVRRRGQEARLRCSPMKGHSHVYWYRQLPEEGLKFMVYLQKENIIDESGMPKERFSAEFPKEGPSILRIQQVVRGDSAAYFCASSPRLPGSSYEQYFGPGTRLTVT.

This clonotype was seen more than once but under ten times. The chain links TRBV20-1 to TRBJ2-3, with 10 positions matching TRBD2. This CDR3 region has 20 residues. The V gene's germline CDR1 is DFQATT and CDR2 SNEGSKA (reference sequence). The junction had 17 bases not matched to a gene; V was cut back by 0 bases and J by 2 bases. CDR3: CSARDILAGAPRALTDTQYF. Here the CDR3 DNA reads TGCAGTGCTAGAGATATTCTAGCGGGGGCCCCCAGGGCCCTCACAGATACGCAGTATTTT.

As for this clonotype: A read error may produce the germline difference seen at one junction end. The rearrangement links TRBV5-1 to TRBJ2-7, with D perhaps TRBD2 (6 bases). The CDR3 is made up of 13 amino acids. Germline V gene lookup returns CDR1 SGHRS and CDR2 YFSETQ. This CDR3 reads CATSPPGDYEQYF. The DNA for the CDR3 is TGCGCCACCAGCCCCCCGGGAGATTACGAGCAGTACTTC.

This clonotype came up many times. J is TRBJ1-2 and V is TRBV19; TRBD1 is a possible D gene (5 bases). Per the germline V gene, CDR1 is LNHDA and CDR2 is SQIVND (reference sequence). The germline V and J ends were trimmed by 5 bases and 7 bases, with 11 bases remaining between them. This CDR3 is 12 amino acids long. CDR3 region: CASSRGLFGYTF. In DNA form, the CDR3 reads TGTGCCAGTAGTCGGGGACTTTTTGGCTACACCTTC.

This clonotype was recorded once. V is TRBV20-1 and J is TRBJ2-2; D gene uncertain. This CDR3 has 11 residues. Deletions cut 6 bases from V and 6 bases from J, with 8 bases between. Germline V lookup: CDR1 DFQATT, CDR2 SNEGSKA (reference sequence). CDR3 bases: TGCAGTGCCCGCCGGGCCGGGGAGCTGTTTTTT. Translated, it gives CSARRAGELFF.

The chain carries TRBV25-1 and TRBJ2-3, with D hard to call. Germline CDR1 reads MGHDK; CDR2 reads SYGVNS. Trimming left V 1 base short and J 3 bases short, with 11 bases between. The CDR3 sequence is 15 residues long. In DNA form, the CDR3 reads TGTGCCAGCAGTGAATCCTTCCCCAGAACAGATACGCAGTATTTT. Protein product: CASSESFPRTDTQYF.

As concerns this clonotype: This may be a read error: a much more frequent sequence differs by one nucleotide. The chain recombines TRBV27 with TRBJ2-7; D tentatively reads TRBD1 or TRBD2 (5 bases each). V was trimmed by 9 bases and J by 2 bases, leaving 11 bases between them. The CDR3 length is 12 residues. CDR1 is MNHEY and CDR2 is SMNVEV in the germline V gene (reference sequence). In DNA form, the CDR3 reads TGTGCCAGAGCAGGGAGCCCCTACGAGCAGTACTTC. Residues: CARAGSPYEQYF.

The chain carries TRBV25-1 and TRBJ1-1; D might be TRBD1 (5 bases). The germline CDR1 and CDR2 sequences are MGHDK and SYGVNS. Trimming removed 5 bases from V and 5 bases from J, with 18 bases in between. The CDR3 runs 15 residues. CDR3 region: CASSPVGQGITEAFF. The DNA for the CDR3 is TGTGCCAGCAGTCCCGTGGGCCAGGGTATAACTGAAGCTTTCTTT.

As to this clonotype: A much larger clone lies one base from this, so it may be a read error. Without the conserved terminal phenylalanine or tryptophan, this CDR3 likely stems from a read error. The V call is TRBV11-1, the J call TRBJ1-1; no firm D call. In germline, CDR1 is SGHAT, CDR2 FQDESV (reference sequence). Between the trimmed V and J ends, which lost 5 bases and 3 bases, there was a span of 19 bases. The CDR3 has 16 residues. This chain's CDR3 is CASSPAGGVAYTEAFL. The CDR3 coding sequence is TGTGCCAGCAGCCCGGCGGGAGGCGTAGCTTACACTGAAGCTTTCTTG.

This clonotype was counted at least ten times. V gene TRBV28 combines with J gene TRBJ1-1, with D hard to call. V was pared by 3 bases and J by 4 bases, with 6 bases between. Per the germline V gene, CDR1 is MDHEN and CDR2 is SYDVKM. The length of the CDR3 is 12 residues. CDR3 loop: CASSFYRTEAFF. CDR3 DNA: TGTGCCAGCAGTTTTTATCGCACTGAAGCTTTCTTT.

This clonotype has at least ten counts. The chain carries TRBV6-1 and TRBJ2-7; 8 positions match TRBD1. The germline CDR1 and CDR2 sequences are MNHNS and SASEGT. The CDR3 consists of 14 residues. V shed 6 bases, J shed 5 bases, and the junction held 9 bases outside the gene matches. CDR3 residues: CASSRTGKVNEQYF. CDR3 coding DNA: TGTGCCAGCAGCCGGACAGGGAAGGTGAACGAGCAGTACTTC.

This clonotype was seen ten or more times. The chain uses TRBV19 and TRBJ1-5, with a tentative D call TRBD1 (6 bases). This CDR3 spans 15 amino acids. Trimming took 2 bases from V and 6 from J, leaving 14 bases between them. CDR1 and CDR2 from the germline V gene are LNHDA and SQIVND (reference sequence). The CDR3 loop reads CASSIRQGRGQPQHF. In DNA, the CDR3 is TGTGCCAGTAGTATACGGCAGGGGCGGGGTCAGCCCCAGCATTTT.

This clonotype was picked up many times. The rearrangement uses TRBV10-3 and TRBJ2-1; D might be TRBD2 (7 bases). Per germline, CDR1 ENHRY and CDR2 SYGVKD. Trimming pared 0 bases from V and 13 bases from J, leaving 13 bases between. This CDR3 has 13 residues. The CDR3 loop reads CAISESSGGVQFF. DNA for the CDR3: TGTGCCATCAGTGAGTCCTCGGGGGGCGTACAGTTCTTC.

This clonotype was detected many times. The chain is built from TRBV2 and TRBJ1-1; TRBD1 aligns across 9 bases. Looked up from germline, CDR1 is SNHLY and CDR2 is FYNNEI. The CDR3 covers 18 residues. Losses at the gene ends were 5 bases for V and 2 bases for J; bases not matched to a gene: 15. CDR3 residues: CASSSPTGTGSSNTEAFF. DNA for the CDR3: TGTGCCAGCAGTTCCCCGACCGGGACAGGGTCGTCCAACACTGAAGCTTTCTTT.

This clonotype was seen a handful of times. The chain is built from TRBV29-1 and TRBJ1-2, with a tentative D call TRBD1 (6 bases). CDR3 size: 12 residues. Trimming took 4 bases from V and 6 from J, leaving 12 bases between them. Germline CDR1 is SQVTM and CDR2 is ANQGSEA. The chain's CDR3 is CSVAEQGNGYTF. The CDR3 coding sequence is TGCAGCGTTGCGGAACAGGGAAATGGCTACACCTTC.

Regarding this clonotype: One base away lies a much larger clone, so this may be a sequencing read error. The V call is TRBV5-1, the J call TRBJ2-5; 9 bases match TRBD1. V shed 1 base, J shed 3 bases, and the junction held 4 bases outside the gene matches. CDR3 length: 15 amino acids. Germline V gene lookup returns CDR1 SGHRS and CDR2 YFSETQ. The CDR3 DNA reads TGCGCCAGCAGCTTGAGACAGGGGGGAAAAGAGACCCAGTACTTC. Translation: CASSLRQGGKETQYF.

This clonotype was seen repeatedly, ten times or more. The J gene is TRBJ1-1, the V gene TRBV6-1; tentative D call: TRBD1 (6 bases). Trimming stripped 5 bases from V and 1 base from J, with 14 bases between. From germline, CDR1 is MNHNS and CDR2 SASEGT. The CDR3 runs 15 residues. Here the CDR3 DNA reads TGTGCCAGCAGTCAAACGGACAGAGGGAACACTGAAGCTTTCTTT. Its translation: CASSQTDRGNTEAFF.

The chain joins TRBV19 to TRBJ2-3; D possibly corresponds to TRBD2 (6 bases). CDR3 length equals 14 residues. V shed 7 bases and J shed 4 bases, with 15 bases lying between them. Germline assignment: CDR1 LNHDA and CDR2 SQIVND (reference sequence). The CDR3 here is CASKEGGDADTQYF. The CDR3 DNA sequence: TGTGCCAGTAAGGAAGGCGGGGACGCAGATACGCAGTATTTT. The complete variable domain, with remaining parts taken from reference TRBV19 and TRBJ2-3, reads DGGITQSPKYLFRKEGQNVTLSCEQNLNHDAMYWYRQDPGQGLRLIYYSQIVNDFQKGDIAEGYSVSREKKESFPLTVTSAQKNPTAFYLCASKEGGDADTQYFGPGTRLTVL.

This clonotype was detected a few times. A clone one base away is much larger, so this may be a read error. This chain joins TRBV19 and TRBJ2-2; tentatively, D is TRBD1 or TRBD2 (5 bases each). Germline-derived CDR1 and CDR2 are LNHDA and SQIVND (reference sequence). The CDR3 consists of 17 residues. In DNA form, the CDR3 reads TGTGCCAGTACTCCTGGTAAACGGGGCCTTCTCACCGGGAAGCTGTTTTTT. Translating gives CASTPGKRGLLTGKLFF.

This clonotype occurred many times. This sequence joins TRBV2 and TRBJ2-2; D is unresolved. From germline, CDR1 is SNHLY and CDR2 FYNNEI. The V end lost 9 bases, the J end lost 0 bases, and 14 bases lay between the germline ends. This CDR3 contains 15 residues. CDR3 in amino acids: CASHEGFANTGELFF. The CDR3 DNA sequence: TGTGCCAGTCACGAAGGGTTCGCGAACACCGGGGAGCTGTTTTTT. The variable domain in full, completed from reference TRBV2 and TRBJ2-2, reads EPEVTQTPSHQVTQMGQEVILRCVPISNHLYFYWYRQILGQKVEFLVSFYNNEISEKSEIFDDQFSVERPDGSNFTLKIRSTKLEDSAMYFCASHEGFANTGELFFGEGSRLTVL.

This clonotype was counted many times. The chain combines TRBV7-2 with TRBJ2-2; the D is unclear. V dropped 2 bases and J dropped 1 base, with 5 bases sitting between them. CDR1 is SGHTA and CDR2 is FQGNSA in the germline V gene. The CDR3 length is 14 residues. CDR3 in DNA: TGTGCCAGCAGCTTAACGCTGAACACCGGGGAGCTGTTTTTT. It yields the protein CASSLTLNTGELFF.

This sequence joins TRBV5-1 and TRBJ2-7, with 7 bases lining up with TRBD2. CDR1 and CDR2 from the germline V gene are SGHRS and YFSETQ. V shed 4 bases and J 6 bases; nucleotides not matched to a gene: 13. The CDR3 extends over 15 amino acids. The CDR3 spells CASSIDLGEGREQYF. As DNA, the CDR3 is TGCGCCAGCAGCATAGACTTGGGGGAGGGGCGCGAGCAGTACTTC.

This chain uses TRBV15 with TRBJ1-1, with D unclear. V gave up 9 bases and J gave up 1 base, with 12 bases separating them. The CDR3 sequence is 13 residues long. Germline V CDR1 and CDR2: LNHNV, YYDKDF (reference sequence). The CDR3 nucleotides are TGTGCCACTTCGGAAGCCTCGAACACTGAAGCTTTCTTT. Translating gives CATSEASNTEAFF.

The chain employs TRBV20-1 and TRBJ1-4; D ambiguous. This CDR3 has 14 amino acids. The V and J ends lost 8 bases and 8 bases respectively, with 21 bases between them. The germline V gene encodes CDR1 DFQATT and CDR2 SNEGSKA (reference sequence). CDR3: CSTQEDPSGEKLFF. In DNA form, the CDR3 reads TGCAGTACCCAAGAGGACCCTAGTGGGGAAAAACTGTTTTTT.

This clonotype was picked up many times. The DNA is omitted, as the CDR3 cannot be located on it reliably, and the CDR3 follows TCRdb's listing. The chain couples TRBV6-1 to TRBJ2-5; the table's D call, TRBD1, was not checked against the DNA. The CDR3 totals 11 residues, both ends included. Germline V CDR1 and CDR2: MNHNS, SASEGT. This CDR3 is CASRVGSGISF.

The gene calls are TRBV25-1 and TRBJ1-1; D is ambiguous. Per the germline V gene, CDR1 is MGHDK and CDR2 is SYGVNS. The CDR3 totals 14 residues. V lost 3 bases and J 6 bases, leaving 14 bases between the germline ends. The CDR3 reads CASSDRRLRAEAFF. The CDR3 bases are TGTGCCAGCAGTGACAGAAGACTGAGGGCTGAAGCTTTCTTT. Supplemented by reference TRBV25-1 and TRBJ1-1, the full variable domain reads EADIYQTPRYLVIGTGKKITLECSQTMGHDKMYWYQQDPGMELHLIHYSYGVNSTEKGDLSSESTVSRIRTEHFPLTLESARPSHTSQYLCASSDRRLRAEAFFGQGTRLTVV.

The gene calls are TRBV9 and TRBJ2-2; the D gene is possibly TRBD2 (6 bases). CDR1 SGDLS and CDR2 YYNGEE come from the germline V gene. Trimming cost V 0 bases and J 5 bases, with 11 bases left between them. This CDR3 is 15 amino acids long. In nucleotides, the CDR3 is TGTGCCAGCAGCGTAGGGCAGGGAGGTACCGGGGAGCTGTTTTTT. It codes for CASSVGQGGTGELFF.